The rows below give T cell receptor beta chains drawn from one sample of a study of PD-L1 blockade in urothelial cancer. Some clones are missing from TCRdb's copy, which holds only in-frame ones; the method was immunoSEQ multiplex PCR. In the table there are roughly 120,000 clones, approximately 90% of which are singletons. Sample: PBMCs, taken around atezolizumab (anti-PD-L1) treatment. The receptor set was obtained from a man in his 60s with urothelial cancer. The CDR3 runs from the conserved cysteine through the conserved F or W. D genes are given only for firm matches. Expanded clones get a size class; other rows say once, few or many, or leave the size out.

TRBD2	15	.	TRBJ2-7	TRBV7-8	CASSRLASGSNEQYF	TGTGCCAGCAGCCGATTGGCTAGCGGGAGTAACGAGCAGTACTTC
.	14	.	TRBJ2-5	TRBV5-1	CASSFPGLGETQYF	TGCGCCAGCAGCTTCCCGGGATTAGGGGAGACCCAGTACTTC
.	14	once	TRBJ1-2	TRBV6-5	CASTSKKGFYGYTF	TGTGCCAGCACTTCCAAAAAGGGGTTCTATGGCTACACCTTC
TRBD2	15	.	TRBJ2-7	TRBV27	CASTSVAGSSYEQYF	TGTGCCAGCACCTCGGTAGCGGGGAGCTCCTACGAGCAGTACTTC
TRBD1	16	.	TRBJ1-1	TRBV5-1	CASSPTGVGVNTEAFF	TGCGCCAGCAGCCCCACAGGGGTAGGGGTGAACACTGAAGCTTTCTTT
TRBD2	12	.	TRBJ2-5	TRBV15	CATRGGRETQYF	TGTGCCACCAGGGGCGGGAGAGAGACCCAGTACTTC
.	14	.	TRBJ1-4	TRBV10-2	CASSRQSTNEKLFF	TGCGCCAGCAGCCGACAGTCAACTAATGAAAAACTGTTTTTT
TRBD1	14	.	TRBJ2-7	TRBV5-4	CASSYGTGEYEQYF	TGTGCCAGCAGCTACGGGACAGGGGAGTACGAGCAGTACTTC
TRBD2	16	.	TRBJ2-1	TRBV28	CASSVAGGPYYNEQFF	TGTGCCAGCAGTGTAGCGGGAGGGCCCTACTACAATGAGCAGTTCTTC
TRBD1	15	.	TRBJ1-4	TRBV18	CASSQPGQGPEKLFF	TGTGCCAGCTCACAACCGGGACAGGGTCCTGAAAAACTGTTTTTT
.	15	.	TRBJ1-5	TRBV21-1	CASSKAVEGNQPQHF	TGTGCCAGCAGCAAAGCTGTGGAGGGCAATCAGCCCCAGCATTTT
.	13	.	TRBJ1-6	TRBV30	CAWSKPGDSPLHF	TGTGCCTGGAGTAAACCGGGGGATTCACCCCTCCACTTT
TRBD1	15	.	TRBJ2-3	TRBV7-9	CASTFGQGAADTQYF	TGTGCCAGCACCTTCGGACAGGGGGCCGCAGATACGCAGTATTTT
.	12	many	TRBJ2-7	TRBV6-1	CASTPGLSAQYF	TGTGCCAGCACCCCGGGTCTCTCGGCACAGTACTTC
.	11	.	TRBJ1-1	TRBV2	CASSAWGEAFF	TGTGCCAGCAGTGCGTGGGGCGAAGCTTTCTTT
TRBD1	17	.	TRBJ2-1	TRBV9	CASSQNWGQGATNEQFF	TGTGCCAGCAGCCAAAATTGGGGACAGGGGGCAACCAATGAGCAGTTCTTC
.	14	.	TRBJ1-5	TRBV9	CASSVDSSNQPQHF	TGTGCCAGCAGCGTGGACAGTAGCAATCAGCCCCAGCATTTT
.	14	.	TRBJ2-1	TRBV6-5	CASKEGLWYNEQFF	TGTGCCAGCAAGGAGGGGCTCTGGTACAATGAGCAGTTCTTC
.	15	once	TRBJ1-2	TRBV19	CASTPKGRSNYGYTF	TGTGCCAGTACCCCAAAAGGGAGATCTAACTATGGCTACACCTTC
.	16	.	TRBJ2-2	TRBV4-2	CASSPGLGRSTGELFF	TGTGCCAGCAGCCCGGGACTGGGACGGAGCACCGGGGAGCTGTTTTTT
.	14	.	TRBJ1-1	TRBV10-3	CAISAGTSNTEAFF	TGTGCCATCAGTGCCGGGACATCTAACACTGAAGCTTTCTTT
.	14	once	TRBJ2-1	TRBV11-3	CASSLSPPYNEQFF	TGTGCCAGCAGCTTGAGCCCGCCCTACAATGAGCAGTTCTTC
.	14	.	TRBJ1-4	TRBV19	CATTQGTQNEKLFF	TGTGCCACCACCCAGGGGACGCAGAATGAAAAACTGTTTTTT
TRBD2	10	.	TRBJ2-1	TRBV28	CASSSGGQFF	TGTGCCAGCAGTTCGGGAGGGCAGTTCTTC
.	13	.	TRBJ2-3	TRBV9	CASSVAASDTQYF	TGTGCCAGCAGCGTAGCTGCGTCAGATACGCAGTATTTT
TRBD2	17	.	TRBJ2-3	TRBV7-2	CASSLRSSGGAIDTQYF	TGTGCCAGCAGCTTAAGGTCTAGCGGGGGGGCCATCGATACGCAGTATTTT
TRBD1	16	.	TRBJ2-1	TRBV5-1	CASSLVNPGTGGTDFF	TGCGCCAGCAGCTTGGTAAATCCGGGGACAGGGGGCACCGATTTCTTC
TRBD1	15	.	TRBJ2-7	TRBV11-1	CASSLVGQGIYEQYF	TGTGCCAGCAGCTTGGTGGGACAGGGTATCTACGAGCAGTACTTC
.	16	.	TRBJ2-3	TRBV5-4	CASTLGPRLSTDTQYF	TGTGCCAGCACCTTGGGCCCCAGACTTAGCACAGATACGCAGTATTTT
.	13	.	TRBJ1-4	TRBV7-7	CASSLGEGEKLFF	TGTGCTAGCAGCTTAGGCGAGGGTGAAAAACTGTTTTTT
TRBD1	14	.	TRBJ2-5	TRBV9	CASSAGQVGETQYF	TGTGCCAGCAGCGCGGGACAGGTGGGAGAGACCCAGTACTTC
.	12	.	TRBJ2-7	TRBV5-1	CASSYRGYEQYF	TGCGCCAGCAGTTACCGGGGCTACGAGCAGTACTTC
TRBD2	16	.	TRBJ2-1	TRBV7-2	CASSLAGGAGRYEQFF	TGTGCCAGCAGCTTAGCCGGGGGGGCAGGCCGATATGAGCAGTTCTTC
.	13	.	TRBJ1-1	TRBV29-1	CSVGGESRTEAFF	TGCAGCGTTGGCGGGGAGAGTCGGACTGAAGCTTTCTTT
.	14	.	TRBJ1-1	TRBV7-7	CASSPWGESTEAFF	TGTGCCAGCAGTCCGTGGGGGGAGAGCACTGAAGCTTTCTTT
TRBD2	11	.	TRBJ2-5	TRBV2	CARGGQETQYF	TGTGCCAGGGGGGGGCAAGAGACCCAGTACTTC
.	15	.	TRBJ2-2	TRBV6-5	CASRTGFRDTGELFF	TGTGCCAGCAGGACGGGGTTTCGTGACACCGGGGAGCTGTTTTTT
.	14	.	TRBJ2-3	TRBV7-9	CASSPRTSADTQYF	TGTGCCAGCAGCCCCCGGACTTCAGCAGATACGCAGTATTTT
TRBD2	14	.	TRBJ2-7	TRBV6-5	CASGRERRSYEQYF	TGTGCCAGCGGGAGGGAACGGAGATCCTACGAGCAGTACTTC
.	13	.	TRBJ2-3	TRBV29-1	CSVEGGRTDTQYF	TGCAGCGTTGAGGGGGGACGGACAGATACGCAGTATTTT
TRBD1	16	once	TRBJ2-2	TRBV7-2	CASKRRTGTNTGELFF	TGTGCCAGCAAGAGAAGGACAGGGACGAACACCGGGGAGCTGTTTTTT
.	15	.	TRBJ1-2	TRBV10-3	CAISEREHQPTGYTF	TGTGCCATCAGTGAGCGGGAGCACCAGCCGACTGGCTACACCTTC
.	15	.	TRBJ2-7	TRBV7-9	CASSRGTGPFFEQYF	TGTGCCAGCAGCCGCGGGACTGGCCCTTTTTTCGAGCAGTACTTC
.	15	.	TRBJ1-1	TRBV29-1	CSVEVAGPLNTEAFF	TGCAGCGTTGAAGTGGCAGGGCCTCTGAACACTGAAGCTTTCTTT
.	13	few	TRBJ2-5	TRBV11-3	CASSLQSEETQYF	TGTGCCAGCAGCTTACAGTCAGAAGAGACCCAGTACTTC
.	15	.	TRBJ2-7	TRBV7-9	CASSTTRFLTYEQYF	TGTGCCAGCAGCACCACGCGGTTCCTTACCTACGAGCAGTACTTC
.	14	.	TRBJ1-4	TRBV6-1	CARRTRGRNEKLFF	TGTGCCAGAAGGACAAGGGGAAGGAATGAAAAACTGTTTTTT
TRBD1	15	.	TRBJ1-1	TRBV28	CASSPAGQGRSEAFF	TGTGCCAGCAGTCCCGCGGGACAGGGGAGGTCTGAAGCTTTCTTT
.	14	.	TRBJ2-5	TRBV5-1	CASSFTGREETQYF	TGCGCCAGCAGCTTTACGGGAAGGGAGGAGACCCAGTACTTC
.	16	.	TRBJ1-4	TRBV19	CASSIVLGGTNEKLFF	TGTGCCAGTAGTATAGTCCTCGGAGGGACTAATGAAAAACTGTTTTTT